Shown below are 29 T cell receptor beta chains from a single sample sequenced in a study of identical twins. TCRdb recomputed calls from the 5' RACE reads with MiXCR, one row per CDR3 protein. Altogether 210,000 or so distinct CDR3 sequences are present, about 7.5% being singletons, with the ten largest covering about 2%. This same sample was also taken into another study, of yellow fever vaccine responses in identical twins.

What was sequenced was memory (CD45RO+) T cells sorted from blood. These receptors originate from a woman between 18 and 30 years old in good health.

The CDR3 here is CASSRQGEAEAFF. The CDR3 DNA follows: TGTGCCAGCAGCCGTCAGGGTGAGGCTGAAGCTTTCTTT. This rearrangement joins TRBV14 to TRBJ1-1; tentative D call: TRBD1 (5 bases). CDR1 and CDR2 (germline): SGHDN, FVKESK. The CDR3 is made up of 13 amino acids. The V end lost 4 bases, the J end lost 6 bases, and 12 bases lay between the germline ends.

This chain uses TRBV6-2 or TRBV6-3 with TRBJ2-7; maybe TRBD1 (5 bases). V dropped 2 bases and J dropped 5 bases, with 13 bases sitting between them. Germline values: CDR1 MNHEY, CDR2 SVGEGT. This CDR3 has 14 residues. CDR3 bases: TGTGCCAGCAGTTACATCAGGGAAGCAAACGAGCAGTACTTC. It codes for CASSYIREANEQYF.

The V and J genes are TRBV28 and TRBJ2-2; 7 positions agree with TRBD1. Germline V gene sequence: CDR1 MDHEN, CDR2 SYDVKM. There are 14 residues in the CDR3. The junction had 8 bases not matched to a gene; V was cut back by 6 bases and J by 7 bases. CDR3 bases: TGTGCCAGCAGCCTTGACAGGGTTATCGGGGAGCTGTTTTTT. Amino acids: CASSLDRVIGELFF.

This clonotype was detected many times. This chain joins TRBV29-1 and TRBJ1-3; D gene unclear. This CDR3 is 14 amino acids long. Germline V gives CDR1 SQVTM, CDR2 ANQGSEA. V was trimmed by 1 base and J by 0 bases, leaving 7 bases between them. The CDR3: CSVEVQASGNTIYF. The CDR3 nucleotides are TGCAGCGTTGAAGTTCAAGCCTCTGGAAACACCATATATTTT.

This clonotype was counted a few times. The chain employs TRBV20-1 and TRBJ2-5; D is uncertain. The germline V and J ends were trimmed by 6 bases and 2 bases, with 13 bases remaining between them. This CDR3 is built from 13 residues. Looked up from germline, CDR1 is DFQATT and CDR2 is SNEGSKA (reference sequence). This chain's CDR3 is CSAPWKGQETQYF. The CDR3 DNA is TGCAGTGCCCCGTGGAAAGGGCAAGAGACCCAGTACTTC.

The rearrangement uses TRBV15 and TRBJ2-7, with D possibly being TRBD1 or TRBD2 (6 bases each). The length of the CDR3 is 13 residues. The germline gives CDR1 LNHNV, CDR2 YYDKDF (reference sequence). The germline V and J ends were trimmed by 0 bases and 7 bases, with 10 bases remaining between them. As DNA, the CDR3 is TGTGCCACCAGCAGAGATCGGGGGCGGGAGCAGTACTTC. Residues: CATSRDRGREQYF. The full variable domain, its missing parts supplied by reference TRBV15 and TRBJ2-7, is DAMVIQNPRYQVTQFGKPVTLSCSQTLNHNVMYWYQQKSSQAPKLLFHYYDKDFNNEADTPDNFQSRRPNTSFCFLDIRSPGLGDTAMYLCATSRDRGREQYFGPGTRLTVT.

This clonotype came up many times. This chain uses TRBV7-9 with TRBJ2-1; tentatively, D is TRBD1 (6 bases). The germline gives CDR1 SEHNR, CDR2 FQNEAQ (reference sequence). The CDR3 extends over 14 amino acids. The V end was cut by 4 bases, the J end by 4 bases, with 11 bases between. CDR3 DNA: TGTGCCAGCAGCTACGGGACAATTTACAATGAGCAGTTCTTC. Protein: CASSYGTIYNEQFF.

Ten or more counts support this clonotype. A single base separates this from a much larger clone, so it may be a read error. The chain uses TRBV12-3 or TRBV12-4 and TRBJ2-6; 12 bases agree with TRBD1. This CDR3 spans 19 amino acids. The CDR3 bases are TGTACCAGCAGTCCCAGCCCGGGACAGGGGGCCGGAAGGGCCAACGTCCTGACTTTC. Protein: CTSSPSPGQGAGRANVLTF.

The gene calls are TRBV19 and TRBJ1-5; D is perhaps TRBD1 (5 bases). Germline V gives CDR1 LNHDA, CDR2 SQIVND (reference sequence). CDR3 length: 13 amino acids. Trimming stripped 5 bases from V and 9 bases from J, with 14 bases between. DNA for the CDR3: TGTGCCAGTAGTGACCTCCCGGGGGGGCCCCAGCATTTT. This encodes CASSDLPGGPQHF.

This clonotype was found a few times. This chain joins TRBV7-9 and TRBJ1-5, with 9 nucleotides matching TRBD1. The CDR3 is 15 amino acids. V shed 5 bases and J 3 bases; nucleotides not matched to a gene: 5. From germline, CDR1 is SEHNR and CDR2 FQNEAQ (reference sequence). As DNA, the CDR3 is TGTGCCAGCAGCCCTGGACAGGGGAACAATCAGCCCCAGCATTTT. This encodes CASSPGQGNNQPQHF.

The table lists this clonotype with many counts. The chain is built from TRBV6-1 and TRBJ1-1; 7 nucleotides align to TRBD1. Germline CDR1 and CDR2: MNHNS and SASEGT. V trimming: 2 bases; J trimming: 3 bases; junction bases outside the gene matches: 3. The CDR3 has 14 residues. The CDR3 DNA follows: TGTGCCAGCAGTGAATCGACAGGGTACACTGAAGCTTTCTTT. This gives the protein CASSESTGYTEAFF.

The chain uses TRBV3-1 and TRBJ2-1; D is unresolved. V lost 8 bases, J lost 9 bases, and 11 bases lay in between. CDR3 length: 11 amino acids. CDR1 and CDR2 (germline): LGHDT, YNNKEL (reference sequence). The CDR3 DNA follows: TGTGCCAGCTCGACGACGGGTGAGCAGTTCTTC. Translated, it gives CASSTTGEQFF.

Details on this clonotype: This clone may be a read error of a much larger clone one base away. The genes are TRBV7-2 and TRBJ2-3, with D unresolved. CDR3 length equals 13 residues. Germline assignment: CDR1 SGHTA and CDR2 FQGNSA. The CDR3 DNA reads TGTGTCAGCAGCGCCCCTAGCACAGATACGCAGTATTTT. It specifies CVSSAPSTDTQYF.

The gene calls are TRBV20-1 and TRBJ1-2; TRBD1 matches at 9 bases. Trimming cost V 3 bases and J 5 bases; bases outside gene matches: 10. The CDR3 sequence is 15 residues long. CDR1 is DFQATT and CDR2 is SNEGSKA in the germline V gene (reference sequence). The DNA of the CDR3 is TGCAGTGCTAGGCCGGCGGGACAGGGAGCGTATGGCTACACCTTC. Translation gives CSARPAGQGAYGYTF.

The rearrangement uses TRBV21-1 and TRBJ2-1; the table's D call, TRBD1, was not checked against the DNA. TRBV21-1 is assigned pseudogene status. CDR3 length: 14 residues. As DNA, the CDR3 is TGTGCCAGCAGCGCCGGACAGGGGTCTCGAGAGCAGTTCTTC. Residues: CASSAGQGSREQFF.

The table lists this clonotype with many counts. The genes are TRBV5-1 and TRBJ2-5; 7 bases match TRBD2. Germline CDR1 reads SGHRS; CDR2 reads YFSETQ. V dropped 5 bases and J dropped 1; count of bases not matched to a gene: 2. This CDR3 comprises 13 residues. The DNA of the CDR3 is TGCGCCAGCAGGGGGGGGTCCCAAGAGACCCAGTACTTC. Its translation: CASRGGSQETQYF.

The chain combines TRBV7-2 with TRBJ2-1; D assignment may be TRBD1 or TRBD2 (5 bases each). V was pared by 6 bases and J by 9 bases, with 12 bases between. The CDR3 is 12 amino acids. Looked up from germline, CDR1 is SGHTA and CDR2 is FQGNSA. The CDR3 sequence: CASSLVGVEQFF. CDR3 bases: TGTGCCAGCAGTTTGGTGGGGGTTGAGCAGTTCTTC.

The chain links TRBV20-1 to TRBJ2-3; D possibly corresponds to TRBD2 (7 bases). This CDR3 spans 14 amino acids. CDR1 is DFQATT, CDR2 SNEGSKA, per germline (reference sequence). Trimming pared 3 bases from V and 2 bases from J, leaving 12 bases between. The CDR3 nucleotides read TGCAGTGCTAGCGGGGGGCGCCTCACAGATACGCAGTATTTT. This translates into CSASGGRLTDTQYF.

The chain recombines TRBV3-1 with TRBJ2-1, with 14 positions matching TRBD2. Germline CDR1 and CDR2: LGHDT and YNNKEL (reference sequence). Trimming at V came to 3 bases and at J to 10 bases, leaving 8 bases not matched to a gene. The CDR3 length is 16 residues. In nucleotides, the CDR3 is TGTGCCAGCAGCCAGAAGACTAGCGGGGGGGCTGAGGAGCAGTTCTTC. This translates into CASSQKTSGGAEEQFF.

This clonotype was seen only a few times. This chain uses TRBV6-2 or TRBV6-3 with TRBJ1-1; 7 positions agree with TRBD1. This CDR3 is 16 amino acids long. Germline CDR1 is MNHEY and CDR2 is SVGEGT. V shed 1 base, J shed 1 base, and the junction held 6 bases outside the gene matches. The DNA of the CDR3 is TGTGCCAGCAGTTACTTCCCTACAGGGGAGAACACTGAAGCTTTCTTT. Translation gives CASSYFPTGENTEAFF.

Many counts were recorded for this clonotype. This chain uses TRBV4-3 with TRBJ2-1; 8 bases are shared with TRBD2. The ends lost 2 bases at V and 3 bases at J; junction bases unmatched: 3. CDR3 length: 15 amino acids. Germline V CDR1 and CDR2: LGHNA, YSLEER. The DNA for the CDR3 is TGCGCCAGCAGCCAAACTGGGACTAGCTACAATGAGCAGTTCTTC. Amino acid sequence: CASSQTGTSYNEQFF.

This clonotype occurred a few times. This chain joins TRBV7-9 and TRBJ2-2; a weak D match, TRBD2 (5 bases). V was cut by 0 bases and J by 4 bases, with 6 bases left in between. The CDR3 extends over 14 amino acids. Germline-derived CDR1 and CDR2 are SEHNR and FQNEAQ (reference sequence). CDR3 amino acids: CASSLAGVTGELFF. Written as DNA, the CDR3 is TGTGCCAGCAGCTTAGCGGGAGTCACCGGGGAGCTGTTTTTT.

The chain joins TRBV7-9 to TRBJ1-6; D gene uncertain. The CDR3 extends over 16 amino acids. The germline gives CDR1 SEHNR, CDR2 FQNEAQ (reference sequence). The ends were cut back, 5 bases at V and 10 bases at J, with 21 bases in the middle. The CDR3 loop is CASSLRRGRKRSPLHF. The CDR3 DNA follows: TGTGCCAGCAGCCTCCGGCGCGGTCGGAAAAGGTCACCCCTCCACTTT.

The CDR3 spells CASSSQTGGLIGSNSPLHF. The CDR3 nucleotides read TGTGCCAGCAGTTCGCAGACAGGGGGCTTAATTGGGTCAAATTCACCCCTCCACTTT. The chain has TRBV6-5 and TRBJ1-6, with TRBD1 identical over 10 bases. This CDR3 spans 19 amino acids. Germline-derived CDR1 and CDR2 are MNHEY and SVGAGI. The V segment lost 4 bases and the J segment 7 bases; nucleotides outside the gene matches: 16.

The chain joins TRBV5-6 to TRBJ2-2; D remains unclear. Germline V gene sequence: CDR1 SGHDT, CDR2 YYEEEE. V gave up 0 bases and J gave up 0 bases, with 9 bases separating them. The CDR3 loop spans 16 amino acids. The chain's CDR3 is CASSLVAQPNTGELFF. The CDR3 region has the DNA TGTGCCAGCAGCTTGGTCGCCCAGCCGAACACCGGGGAGCTGTTTTTT.

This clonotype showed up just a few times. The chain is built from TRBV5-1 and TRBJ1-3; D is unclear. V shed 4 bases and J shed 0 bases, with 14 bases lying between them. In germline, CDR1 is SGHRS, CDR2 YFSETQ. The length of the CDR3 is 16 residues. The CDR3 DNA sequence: TGCGCCAGCAGCAAGGACGGACTGGGCTCTGGAAACACCATATATTTT. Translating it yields CASSKDGLGSGNTIYF.

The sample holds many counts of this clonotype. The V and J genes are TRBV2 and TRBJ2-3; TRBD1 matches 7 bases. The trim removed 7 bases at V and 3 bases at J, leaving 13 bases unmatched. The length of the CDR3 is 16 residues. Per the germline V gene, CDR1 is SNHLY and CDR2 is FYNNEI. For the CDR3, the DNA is TGTGCCAGCAAACGGGACAGACTTGTTCGAACAGATACGCAGTATTTT. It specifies CASKRDRLVRTDTQYF.

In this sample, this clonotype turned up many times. The CDR3 sequence: CSAETGNNQPQHF. The CDR3 DNA is TGCAGTGCGGAGACAGGGAACAATCAGCCCCAGCATTTT. The chain recombines TRBV20-1 with TRBJ1-5; 7 bases are shared with TRBD1. The germline V gene has CDR1 DFQATT and CDR2 SNEGSKA (reference sequence). Unmatched junction bases numbered 5, after V lost 6 bases and J lost 3 bases. This CDR3 region has 13 residues.

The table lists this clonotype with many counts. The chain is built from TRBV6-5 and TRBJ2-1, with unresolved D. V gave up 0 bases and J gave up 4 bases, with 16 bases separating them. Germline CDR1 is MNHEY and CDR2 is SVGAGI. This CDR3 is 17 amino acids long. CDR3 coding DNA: TGTGCCAGCAGTTACTCCCTCCCCTCGGGCACATACAATGAGCAGTTCTTC. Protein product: CASSYSLPSGTYNEQFF.